This note documents a single T cell receptor (beta chain) sequence. The PCR used 60 Vbeta and 13 Jbeta primers. Produced via immunoSEQ multiplex PCR; TCRdb's table is partial and in-frame only. The sample carries about 120,000 clones, over 65% recorded once. This sample was included in a study of cytomegalovirus exposure and HLA in healthy donors. Germline V gene data show CDR1 as GTSNPN and CDR2 as SVGIG (reference sequence). V dropped 3 bases and J dropped 4; count of bases not matched to a gene: 8. This CDR3 is built from 14 residues. Sequenced input: PBMCs. This sequence originates from a woman aged 35 to 49 in good health and CMV-seropositive. The chain employs TRBV30 and TRBJ1-1; TRBD1 aligns across 7 bases. The CDR3 bases are TGTGCCTGGAGCGGGGGACAGCCCCTCACTGAAGCTTTCTTT. This translates into CAWSGGQPLTEAFF.